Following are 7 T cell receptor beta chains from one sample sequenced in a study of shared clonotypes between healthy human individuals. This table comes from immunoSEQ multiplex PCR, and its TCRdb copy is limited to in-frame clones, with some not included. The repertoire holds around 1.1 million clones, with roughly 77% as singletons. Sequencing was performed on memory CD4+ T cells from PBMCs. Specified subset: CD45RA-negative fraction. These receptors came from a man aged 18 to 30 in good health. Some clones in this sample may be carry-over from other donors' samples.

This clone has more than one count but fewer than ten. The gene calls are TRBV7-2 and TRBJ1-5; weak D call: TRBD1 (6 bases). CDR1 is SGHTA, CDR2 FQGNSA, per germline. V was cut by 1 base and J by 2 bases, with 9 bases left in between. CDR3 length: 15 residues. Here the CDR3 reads CASSLGTGRNQPQHF. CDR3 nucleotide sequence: TGTGCCAGCAGCTTAGGTACAGGGCGCAATCAGCCCCAGCATTTT.

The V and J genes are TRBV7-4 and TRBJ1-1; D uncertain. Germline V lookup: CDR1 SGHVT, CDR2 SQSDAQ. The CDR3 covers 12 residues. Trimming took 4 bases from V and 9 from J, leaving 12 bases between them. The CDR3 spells CASSSGHRQAFF. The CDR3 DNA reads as TGTGCCAGCAGCTCGGGCCACCGGCAAGCTTTCTTT.

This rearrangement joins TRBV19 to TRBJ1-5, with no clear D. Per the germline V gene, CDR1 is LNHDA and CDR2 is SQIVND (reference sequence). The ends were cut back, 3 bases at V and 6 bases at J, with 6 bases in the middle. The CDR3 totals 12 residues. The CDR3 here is CASSMLSQPQHF. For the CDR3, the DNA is TGTGCCAGTAGTATGTTAAGTCAGCCCCAGCATTTT.

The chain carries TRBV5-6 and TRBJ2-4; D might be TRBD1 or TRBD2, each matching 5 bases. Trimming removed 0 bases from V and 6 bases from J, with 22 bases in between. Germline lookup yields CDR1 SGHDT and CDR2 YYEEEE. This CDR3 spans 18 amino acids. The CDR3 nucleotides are TGTGCCAGCAGCTTGGATGGGGGAACCCCCGGTTTGGGAAACATTCAGTACTTC. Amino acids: CASSLDGGTPGLGNIQYF. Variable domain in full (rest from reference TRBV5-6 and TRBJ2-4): DAGVTQSPTHLIKTRGQQVTLRCSPKSGHDTVSWYQQALGQGPQFIFQYYEEEERQRGNFPDRFSGHQFPNYSSELNVNALLLGDSALYLCASSLDGGTPGLGNIQYFGAGTRLSVL.

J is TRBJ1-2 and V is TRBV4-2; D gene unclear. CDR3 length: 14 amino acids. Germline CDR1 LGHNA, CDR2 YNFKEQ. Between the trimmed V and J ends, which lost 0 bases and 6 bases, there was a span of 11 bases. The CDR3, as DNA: TGTGCCAGCAGCCAAGAAGCAGGTGGGAATGGCTACACCTTC. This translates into CASSQEAGGNGYTF.

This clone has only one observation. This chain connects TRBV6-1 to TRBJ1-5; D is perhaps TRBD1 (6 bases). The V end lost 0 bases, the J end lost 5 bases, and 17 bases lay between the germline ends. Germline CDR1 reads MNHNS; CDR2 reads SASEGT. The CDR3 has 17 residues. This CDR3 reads CASSEAGYRVRDQPQHF. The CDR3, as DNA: TGTGCCAGCAGTGAAGCGGGCTACAGGGTTCGGGATCAGCCCCAGCATTTT.

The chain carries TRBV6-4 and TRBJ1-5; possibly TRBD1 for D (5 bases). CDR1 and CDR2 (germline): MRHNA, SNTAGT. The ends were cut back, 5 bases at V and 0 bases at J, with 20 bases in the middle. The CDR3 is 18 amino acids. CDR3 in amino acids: CASSYGPRGYYSNQPQHF. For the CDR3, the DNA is TGTGCCAGCAGTTACGGTCCGCGGGGGTACTATAGCAATCAGCCCCAGCATTTT.